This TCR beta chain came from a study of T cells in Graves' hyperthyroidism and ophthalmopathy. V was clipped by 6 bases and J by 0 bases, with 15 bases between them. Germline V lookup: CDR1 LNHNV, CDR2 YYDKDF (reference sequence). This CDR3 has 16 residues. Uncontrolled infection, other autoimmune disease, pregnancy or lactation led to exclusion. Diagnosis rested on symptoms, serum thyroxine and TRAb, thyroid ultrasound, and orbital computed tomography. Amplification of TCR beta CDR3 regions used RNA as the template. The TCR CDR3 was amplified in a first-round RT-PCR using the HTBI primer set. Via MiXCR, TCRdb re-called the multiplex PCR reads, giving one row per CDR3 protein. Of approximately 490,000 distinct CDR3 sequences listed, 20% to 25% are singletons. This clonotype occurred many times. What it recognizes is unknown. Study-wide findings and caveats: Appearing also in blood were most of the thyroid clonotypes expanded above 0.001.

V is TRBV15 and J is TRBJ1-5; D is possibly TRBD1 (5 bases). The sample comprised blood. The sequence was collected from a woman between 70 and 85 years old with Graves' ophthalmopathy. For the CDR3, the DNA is TGTGCCACCAGTCAATTGGGGCATTATAGCAATCAGCCCCAGCATTTT. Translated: CATSQLGHYSNQPQHF.